This entry lists 7 T cell receptor beta chains sequenced from one sample in a study of OX40 agonist ivuxolimab in advanced cancers. Libraries were prepared by immunoSEQ multiplex PCR; TCRdb keeps only in-frame clonotypes and omits some of them. This table holds about 68,000 clones, 70% to 90% found once. The sample was CD4+ or CD8+ T cells sorted from blood, taken in a trial of the OX40 agonist ivuxolimab. The receptors originated from an adult with an advanced solid tumor such as melanoma, head and neck, liver or kidney cancer.

The rearrangement joins TRBV29-1 to TRBJ2-3; unclear D gene. The V gene lost 8 bases and the J gene lost 5 bases, with 11 bases spanning the gap. CDR1 SQVTM and CDR2 ANQGSEA come from the germline V gene. The length of the CDR3 is 11 residues. CDR3 in DNA: TGCAGCATAAACTCGGAAGATACGCAGTATTTT. It specifies CSINSEDTQYF.

This clone was picked up one time. J is TRBJ1-6 and V is TRBV7-8, with TRBD1 matching over 7 bases. Germline V CDR1 and CDR2: SGHVS, FQNEAQ. This CDR3 comprises 14 residues. Trimming cost V 5 bases and J 4 bases; bases outside gene matches: 2. This CDR3 reads CASSLQGYNSPLHF. The CDR3 DNA reads TGTGCCAGCAGCCTACAGGGGTATAATTCACCCCTCCACTTT.

The V gene is TRBV5-8, the J gene TRBJ2-5, with 8 nucleotides matching TRBD2. The germline gives CDR1 SGHTS, CDR2 YDEGEE. The CDR3 extends over 16 amino acids. V shed 0 bases and J 5 bases; nucleotides not matched to a gene: 9. CDR3 bases: TGTGCCAGCAGCTTGGGAGGCCAGGGACTAGGGGAGACCCAGTACTTC. Protein product: CASSLGGQGLGETQYF.

The chain combines TRBV7-2 with TRBJ2-5; weak D call: TRBD1 (5 bases). Trimming pared 2 bases from V and 7 bases from J, leaving 14 bases between. CDR3 length equals 14 residues. Germline values: CDR1 SGHTA, CDR2 FQGNSA. CDR3: CASSLNQGYGTQYF. For the CDR3, the DNA is TGTGCCAGCAGCTTAAATCAGGGATACGGGACCCAGTACTTC.

This clone came up a few times. This chain uses TRBV5-1 with TRBJ2-1, with D possibly being TRBD1 (6 bases). Trimming took off 2 bases at V and 0 bases at J, with 12 bases between the two ends. The germline gives CDR1 SGHRS, CDR2 YFSETQ. The CDR3 has 16 amino acids. CDR3 protein: CASSFSAGDSYNEQFF. CDR3 coding DNA: TGCGCCAGCAGCTTTTCCGCAGGGGACTCCTACAATGAGCAGTTCTTC.

The chain joins TRBV7-2 to TRBJ2-7; D remains unclear. Germline CDR1 reads SGHTA; CDR2 reads FQGNSA. This CDR3 comprises 15 residues. V lost 1 base and J lost 2, with 12 bases in between. The CDR3 loop is CASSLGGGSPYEQYF. DNA for the CDR3: TGTGCCAGCAGCTTAGGAGGTGGATCCCCCTACGAGCAGTACTTC. Using reference TRBV7-2 and TRBJ2-7 for the parts outside the CDR3, the full variable domain is GAGVSQSPSNKVTEKGKDVELRCDPISGHTALYWYRQSLGQGLEFLIYFQGNSAPDKSGLPSDRFSAERTGGSVSTLTIQRTQQEDSAVYLCASSLGGGSPYEQYFGPGTRLTVT.

This clone was picked up one time. This chain joins TRBV19 and TRBJ2-7; D not certain. The CDR3 consists of 14 residues. Germline V gene lookup returns CDR1 LNHDA and CDR2 SQIVND (reference sequence). Trimming took off 3 bases at V and 1 base at J, with 10 bases between the two ends. The CDR3 protein is CASSILTDSYEQYF. As DNA, the CDR3 is TGTGCCAGTAGTATTTTAACAGATTCCTACGAGCAGTACTTC. Drawing the rest from reference TRBV19 and TRBJ2-7, the complete variable domain is DGGITQSPKYLFRKEGQNVTLSCEQNLNHDAMYWYRQDPGQGLRLIYYSQIVNDFQKGDIAEGYSVSREKKESFPLTVTSAQKNPTAFYLCASSILTDSYEQYFGPGTRLTVT.